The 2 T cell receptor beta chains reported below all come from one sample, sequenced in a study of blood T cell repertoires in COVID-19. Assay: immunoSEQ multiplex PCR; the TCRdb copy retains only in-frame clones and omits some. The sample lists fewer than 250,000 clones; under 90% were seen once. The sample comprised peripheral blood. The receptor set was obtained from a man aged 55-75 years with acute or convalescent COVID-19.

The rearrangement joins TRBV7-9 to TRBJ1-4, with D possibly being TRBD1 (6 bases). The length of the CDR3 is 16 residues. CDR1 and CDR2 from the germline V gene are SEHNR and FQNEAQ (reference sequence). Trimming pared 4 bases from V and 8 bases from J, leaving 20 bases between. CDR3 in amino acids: CASSSLDRDTEEKLFF. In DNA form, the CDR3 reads TGTGCCAGCAGCTCGCTGGACCGGGACACAGAAGAAAAACTGTTTTTT.

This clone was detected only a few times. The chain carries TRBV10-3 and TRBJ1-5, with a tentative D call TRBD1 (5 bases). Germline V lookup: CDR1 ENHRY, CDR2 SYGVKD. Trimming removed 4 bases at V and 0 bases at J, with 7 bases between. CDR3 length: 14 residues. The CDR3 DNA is TGTGCCATCAGTGGGACAAATAGCAATCAGCCCCAGCATTTT. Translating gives CAISGTNSNQPQHF.